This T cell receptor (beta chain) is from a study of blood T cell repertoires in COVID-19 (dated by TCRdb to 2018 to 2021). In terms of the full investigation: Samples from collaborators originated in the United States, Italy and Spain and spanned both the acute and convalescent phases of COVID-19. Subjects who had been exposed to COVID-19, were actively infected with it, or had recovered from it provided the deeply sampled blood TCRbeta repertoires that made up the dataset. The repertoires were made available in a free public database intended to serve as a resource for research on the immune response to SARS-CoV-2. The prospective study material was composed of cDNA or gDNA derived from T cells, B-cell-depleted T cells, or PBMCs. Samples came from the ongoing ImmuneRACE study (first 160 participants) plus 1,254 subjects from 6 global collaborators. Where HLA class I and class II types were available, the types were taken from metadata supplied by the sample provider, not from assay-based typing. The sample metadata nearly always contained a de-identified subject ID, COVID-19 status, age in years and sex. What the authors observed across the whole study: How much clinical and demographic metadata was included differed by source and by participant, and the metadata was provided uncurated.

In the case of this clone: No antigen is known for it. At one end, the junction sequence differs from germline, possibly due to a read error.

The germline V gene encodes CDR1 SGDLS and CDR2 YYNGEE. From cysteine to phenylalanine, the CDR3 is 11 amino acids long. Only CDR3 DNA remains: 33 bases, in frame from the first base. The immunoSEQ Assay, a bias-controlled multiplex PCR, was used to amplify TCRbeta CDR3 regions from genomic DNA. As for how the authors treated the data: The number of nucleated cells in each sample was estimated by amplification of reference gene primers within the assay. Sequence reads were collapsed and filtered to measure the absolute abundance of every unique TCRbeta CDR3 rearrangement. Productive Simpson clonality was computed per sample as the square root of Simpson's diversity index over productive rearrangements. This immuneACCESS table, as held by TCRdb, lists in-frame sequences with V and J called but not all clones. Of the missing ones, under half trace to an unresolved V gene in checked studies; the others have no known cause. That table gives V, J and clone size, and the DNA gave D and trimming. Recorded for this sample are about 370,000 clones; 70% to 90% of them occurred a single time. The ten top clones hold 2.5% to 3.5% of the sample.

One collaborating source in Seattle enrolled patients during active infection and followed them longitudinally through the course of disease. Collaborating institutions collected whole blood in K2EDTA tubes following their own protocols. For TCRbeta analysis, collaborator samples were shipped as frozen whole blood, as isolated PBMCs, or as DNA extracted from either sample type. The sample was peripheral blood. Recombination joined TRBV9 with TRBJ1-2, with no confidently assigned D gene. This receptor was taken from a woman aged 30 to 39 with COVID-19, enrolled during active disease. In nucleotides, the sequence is TGTGCCAGCAGCGGTGACCTTGGGGAGGCCTTC. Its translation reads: CASSGDLGEAF.